This TCR beta chain was recorded in a study of T cells after yellow fever vaccination. Study-level points and caveats: The appearance of a small share of clonotypes in both CD4 and CD8 compartments was observed. Subsequent booster samples again held most clones from primary vaccination (96% CD4, about 90% CD8).

Comment on this clonotype: Its antigen is not known.

5'RACE template switching produced TCR cDNA carrying a universal primer site and UMIs. TCRdb recomputed calls from the 5' RACE reads with MiXCR, one row per CDR3 protein. The data hold more than 450,000 distinct CDR3 sequences, with just over 20% observed a single time. Trimming left V 1 base short and J 11 bases short, with 14 bases between. CDR1 and CDR2 (germline): SGHTA, FQGNSA. This CDR3 is built from 13 residues. The TCR sequence derives from a man aged 18 to 29 who received the YFV17D yellow fever vaccine. The chain has TRBV7-2 and TRBJ1-1; D gene ambiguous. The sample here was PBMCs, taken approximately 22 days after the first yellow fever vaccination. Written as DNA, the CDR3 is TGTGCCAGCAGCTTAGTCACTTCGGGGAGGGCTTTCTTT. The encoded protein is CASSLVTSGRAFF.